Sequencing of this TCR beta chain was carried out in a study of blood T cell repertoires in COVID-19. Across the whole study: Some COVID-19 samples were acute and others convalescent; all came from the United States, Italy and Spain. The analysed material was cDNA or gDNA that came from T cells, B-cell-depleted T cells, or PBMCs.

Authors' methods: It was from reference gene primer amplification that nucleated cell counts were estimated. Only in-frame clones appear in the TCRdb table, and some are missing; sequencing was by immunoSEQ multiplex PCR. V and J calls and clone size follow that table, whereas D and trimming were derived from the DNA. The data show 150,000 to 200,000 clones, under 95% seen once. The CDR3 totals 16 residues. Germline assignment: CDR1 SGHRS and CDR2 YFSETQ. The J segment lost 6 bases and the V segment lost 4 bases, leaving 10 bases of the junction unmatched. The sequence was collected from a man aged 55 to 70 with active or convalescent COVID-19. The J gene is TRBJ2-1, the V gene TRBV5-1; TRBD2 agrees at 10 bases. The sample was peripheral blood. The CDR3 protein is CASSLLTSGNSNEQFF. For the CDR3, the DNA is TGCGCCAGCAGCCTCCTCACTAGCGGGAATAGCAATGAGCAGTTCTTC.